In its sample, the clone carrying this TCR beta chain was seen a few times. The CDR3 has 13 amino acids. CDR1 and CDR2 (germline): SGHKS, YYEKEE (reference sequence). V was clipped by 4 bases and J by 7 bases, with 12 bases between them. These data are taken from a study of identical twins. TCRdb used MiXCR to reprocess the 5' RACE reads, holding one entry per CDR3 protein. This table holds more than 600,000 distinct CDR3 sequences, about 18% found once. The sample also formed part of further work on T cells expressing NK-cell markers.

Source material: PBMCs. This sequence originates from a woman under 30 in good health. The chain carries TRBV5-5 and TRBJ1-5; a weak D match, TRBD1 (6 bases). In nucleotides, the CDR3 is TGTGCCAGCAGCCGACAGGAAGAGCAGCCCCAGCATTTT. This encodes CASSRQEEQPQHF.